The clone carrying this T cell receptor (beta chain) was found many times. These data originate in a study of T cell repertoires in cytomegalovirus infection. TCRdb recomputed calls from the reads with MiXCR, one row per CDR3 protein. This table holds about 460,000 distinct CDR3 sequences, 11% found once. This CDR3 has 16 residues. V shed 3 bases, J shed 0 bases, and the junction held 4 bases outside the gene matches. This chain links TRBV12-3 or TRBV12-4 with TRBJ2-1; TRBD2 agrees at 8 bases. Sequencing used PBMCs. The sequence derives from a human donor in good health (CMV status not recorded). Some clones in this sample may be carry-over from other donors' samples. As DNA, the CDR3 is TGTGCCAGCAGTTTCAGCGGGGGAACCTCCTACAATGAGCAGTTCTTC. Translating gives CASSFSGGTSYNEQFF.